What follows are 8 T cell receptor beta chains derived from one specimen sequenced in a study of Graves' ophthalmopathy and Graves' hyperthyroidism. Beta-chain TCR CDR3 regions were amplified from RNA transcripts. First-round RT-PCR relied on HTBI primers, and a second-round multiplex PCR came next. A single record per CDR3 protein comes from TCRdb applying MiXCR to the multiplex PCR reads. The data show 650,000 to 900,000 distinct CDR3 sequences, roughly 40% seen once. Sequencing was performed on peripheral blood. The origin of the receptors is an adult man with Graves' ophthalmopathy.

Details on this clonotype: Just one base apart from a much larger clone, this may be a read error. The V call is TRBV29-1, the J call TRBJ2-7; 7 bases are a match to TRBD1. The DNA end favors TRBJ2-5, so the J call may be wrong. The CDR3 runs to 14 residues. Germline-derived CDR1 and CDR2 are SQVTM and ANQGSEA. This CDR3 is CSVEAGTARETQYF. The CDR3, as DNA: TGCAGCGTTGAGGCCGGGACAGCACGAGAGACCCAGTACTTC.

The chain carries TRBV10-3 and TRBJ2-7, with D perhaps matching TRBD2 (5 bases). Between the trimmed V and J ends, which lost 6 bases and 0 bases, there was a span of 9 bases. Germline-derived CDR1 and CDR2 are ENHRY and SYGVKD. This CDR3 contains 13 residues. The CDR3 nucleotides are TGTGCCATCAGCGTACGGGACTCCTACGAGCAGTACTTC. Its translation: CAISVRDSYEQYF.

A few counts support this clonotype. The chain combines TRBV2 with TRBJ1-6; the match to TRBD1 covers 7 bases. This CDR3 is 13 amino acids long. Germline assignment: CDR1 SNHLY and CDR2 FYNNEI. Here the CDR3 DNA reads TGTGCTAGCCCGGGGACAGCGAATTCACCCCTCCACTTT. Protein: CASPGTANSPLHF.

This clonotype has a count of ten or more. This chain links TRBV29-1 with TRBJ2-7; D gene ambiguous. Germline CDR1 and CDR2: SQVTM and ANQGSEA. Trimming pared 1 base from V and 0 bases from J, leaving 10 bases between. The CDR3 sequence is 14 residues long. CDR3 sequence reads: CSVEAGESSYEQYF. DNA for the CDR3: TGCAGCGTTGAAGCTGGAGAGTCCTCCTACGAGCAGTACTTC.

This clonotype was seen a few times. A read error may produce the germline difference seen at one junction end. The rearrangement uses TRBV24-1 and TRBJ1-5; a possible D gene is TRBD1 (5 bases). The CDR3 is 19 residues long. Looked up from germline, CDR1 is KGHDR and CDR2 is SFDVKD. CDR3 region: CASSYSLGVSVSSNQPQHF. The CDR3 DNA reads TGTGCCAGCAGTTACTCATTGGGGGTGTCGGTTAGCAGTAATCAGCCCCAGCATTTT.

The gene calls are TRBV29-1 and TRBJ2-5; 9 nucleotides agree with TRBD1. There are 13 residues in the CDR3. V lost 4 bases, J lost 5 bases, and 5 bases stayed unmatched. The germline V gene encodes CDR1 SQVTM and CDR2 ANQGSEA. The CDR3 loop is CSVADGQGETQYF. The CDR3, as DNA: TGCAGCGTTGCCGATGGACAGGGGGAGACCCAGTACTTC.

This clonotype was seen only a few times. The rearrangement uses TRBV7-8 and TRBJ2-7; D not resolved. V was clipped by 1 base and J by 0 bases, with 10 bases between them. The germline V gene has CDR1 SGHVS and CDR2 FQNEAQ. There are 15 residues in the CDR3. CDR3 loop: CASSLVPQSSYEQYF. As DNA, the CDR3 is TGTGCCAGCAGCTTAGTACCCCAGAGCTCCTACGAGCAGTACTTC.

The chain uses TRBV6-5 and TRBJ1-4; D uncertain. V was shortened by 3 bases and J by 11 bases, with 16 bases between the two germline ends. Germline assignment: CDR1 MNHEY and CDR2 SVGAGI. This CDR3 is 14 amino acids long. The CDR3: CASSYTATELKLFF. For the CDR3, the DNA is TGTGCCAGCAGTTATACCGCGACCGAGTTGAAACTGTTTTTT.